The clone carrying this T cell receptor beta chain was seen only once. Its antigen is not known. The entry originates in a study of a mutant IDH1 vaccine in newly diagnosed glioma. Study details: Vaccination was launched 4-6 weeks after radiotherapy alone, or with temozolomide cycles.

Specified time point: week 35, safety follow-up. The content of each vaccine dose was 300 ug of mutant IDH1 20-mer peptide, and topical imiquimod accompanied it. Patients received eight vaccinations in weeks 1, 3, 5, 7, 11, 15, 19, 23. Those who donated had recent WHO grade 3 or 4 IDH1-mutant, ATRX-lost astrocytomas. The germline V gene has CDR1 MNHEY and CDR2 SMNVEV (reference sequence). Trimming removed 2 bases at V and 2 bases at J, with 7 bases between. The CDR3 length is 14 residues. The assay was immunoSEQ multiplex PCR, and TCRdb's table has in-frame clones only and misses some. This sample yields about 64,000 clones, of which roughly 74% are seen a single time; around 4.5% belongs to the top ten.

The sample in question was PBMCs, obtained from a glioma patient whose treatment included an IDH1 peptide vaccine. The chain couples TRBV27 to TRBJ1-5; no reliable D call. The clonotype was recovered from a man aged 50-59 years with glioma. This CDR3 reads CASSLGQGNQPQHF. CDR3 nucleotide sequence: TGTGCCAGCAGTTTAGGGCAGGGCAATCAGCCCCAGCATTTT.